The present T cell receptor (beta chain) was sequenced within a study of CD8+CD57+ T cells in acquired aplastic anemia. From germline, CDR1 is SGDLS and CDR2 YYNGEE. The CDR3 is 11 residues long. Sequenced patients had shown CD8+CD57+ cell expansion by flow cytometry. Genomic DNA acted as the template from which TCR beta VDJ combination and CDR3 sequence profiling were carried out. Each CDR3 protein is one row after TCRdb ran MiXCR on the reads. The data contain 250,000 to 300,000 distinct CDR3 sequences, 45% to 65% of them singletons. In the case of this clonotype: Germline is not matched at one junction end, which may reflect a read error.

The J gene is TRBJ1-2, the V gene TRBV9; D remains ambiguous. This TCR came from a human donor with aplastic anemia. Input material: sorted CD4+, CD8+, or CD8+CD57+ T cells (not recorded which) from PBMCs. CDR3 region: CASSVEGGYAF. As DNA, the CDR3 is TGTGCCAGCAGCGTAGAGGGTGGTTACGCCTTC.